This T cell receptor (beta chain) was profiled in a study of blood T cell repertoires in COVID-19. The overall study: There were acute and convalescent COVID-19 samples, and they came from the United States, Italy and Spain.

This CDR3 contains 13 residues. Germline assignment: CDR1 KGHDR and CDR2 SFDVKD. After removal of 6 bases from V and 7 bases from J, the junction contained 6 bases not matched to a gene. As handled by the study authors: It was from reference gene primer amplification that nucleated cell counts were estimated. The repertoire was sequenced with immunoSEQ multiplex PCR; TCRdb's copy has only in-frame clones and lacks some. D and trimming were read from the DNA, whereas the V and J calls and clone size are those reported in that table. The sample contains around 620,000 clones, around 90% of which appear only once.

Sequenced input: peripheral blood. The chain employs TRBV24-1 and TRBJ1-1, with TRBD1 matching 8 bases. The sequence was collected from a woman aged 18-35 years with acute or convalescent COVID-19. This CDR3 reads CATSPGGWGEAFF. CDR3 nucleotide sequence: TGTGCCACCAGTCCAGGGGGCTGGGGTGAAGCTTTCTTT.